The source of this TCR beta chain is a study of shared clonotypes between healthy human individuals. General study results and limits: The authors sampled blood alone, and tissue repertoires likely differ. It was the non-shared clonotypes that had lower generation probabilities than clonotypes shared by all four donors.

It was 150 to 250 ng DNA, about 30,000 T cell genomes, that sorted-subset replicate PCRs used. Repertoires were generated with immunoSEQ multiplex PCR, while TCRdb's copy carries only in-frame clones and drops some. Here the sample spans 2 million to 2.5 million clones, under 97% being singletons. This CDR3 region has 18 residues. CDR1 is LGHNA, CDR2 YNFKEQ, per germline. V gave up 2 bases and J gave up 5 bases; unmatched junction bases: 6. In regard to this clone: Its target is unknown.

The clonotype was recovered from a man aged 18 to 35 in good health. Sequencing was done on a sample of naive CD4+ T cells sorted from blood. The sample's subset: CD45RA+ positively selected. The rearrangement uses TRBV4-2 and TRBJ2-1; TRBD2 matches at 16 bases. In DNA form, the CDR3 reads TGTGCCAGCAGCCAACAGGGACTAGCGGGAGGGTCCAACAATGAGCAGTTCTTC. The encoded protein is CASSQQGLAGGSNNEQFF.